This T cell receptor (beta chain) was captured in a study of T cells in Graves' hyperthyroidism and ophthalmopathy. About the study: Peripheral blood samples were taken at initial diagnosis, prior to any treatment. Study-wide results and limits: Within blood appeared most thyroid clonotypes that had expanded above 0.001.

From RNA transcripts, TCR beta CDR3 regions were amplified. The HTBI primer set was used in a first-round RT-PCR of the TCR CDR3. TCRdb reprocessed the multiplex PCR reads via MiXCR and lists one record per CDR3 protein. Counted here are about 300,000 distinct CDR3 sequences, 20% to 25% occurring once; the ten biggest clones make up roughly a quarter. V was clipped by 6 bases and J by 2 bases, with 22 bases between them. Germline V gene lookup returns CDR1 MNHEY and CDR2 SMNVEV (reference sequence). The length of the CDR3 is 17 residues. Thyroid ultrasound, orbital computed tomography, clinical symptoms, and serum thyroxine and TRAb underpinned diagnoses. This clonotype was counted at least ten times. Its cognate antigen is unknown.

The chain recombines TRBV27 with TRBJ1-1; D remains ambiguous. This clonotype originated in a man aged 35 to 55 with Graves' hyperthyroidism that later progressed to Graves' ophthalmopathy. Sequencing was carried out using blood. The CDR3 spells CASSNTNQDPLNTEAFF. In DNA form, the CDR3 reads TGTGCCAGCAGCAATACTAACCAGGATCCATTAAACACTGAAGCTTTCTTT.